A selection of T cell receptor beta chains follows, all from one sample in a study of T-cell reconstitution after alpha-beta-depleted transplantation in children. TCRdb independently ran MiXCR on the PCR reads; one entry per CDR3 protein. The sample shows fewer than 1 million distinct CDR3 sequences, roughly 15% of them seen only once. Sequences were derived from PBMCs, mostly from graft donor cells, sampled 360 days after TCRalphabeta/CD19-depleted stem cell transplant. The receptors come from a male patient younger than 18 who had a stem cell transplant for acute lymphoblastic leukemia, so the T cells may come from the graft donor. Both conserved end residues are part of each CDR3. Fields, in order: V gene, clone size, D gene, J gene, CDR3 DNA, CDR3 protein. A D gene is named only where the DNA matches it firmly. Size is stated for part of the rows, as once, few or many counts, or as a class when the clone is expanded.

V gene: TRBV11-2; clone size: NA; D gene: TRBD1; J gene: TRBJ2-5; CDR3 DNA: TGTGCCAGCAGCCCAAGGACAGGGGGCAGGGAGACCCAGTACTTC; CDR3 protein: CASSPRTGGRETQYF
V gene: TRBV29-1; clone size: few; D gene: TRBD2; J gene: TRBJ2-2; CDR3 DNA: TGCAGCGTTGCGGCGGGAGCATCGAACACCGGGGAGCTGTTTTTT; CDR3 protein: CSVAAGASNTGELFF
V gene: TRBV7-3; clone size: NA; D gene: NA; J gene: TRBJ1-2; CDR3 DNA: TGTGCCAGCAGCTTAAGCCCGACGGACTATGGCTACACCTTC; CDR3 protein: CASSLSPTDYGYTF
V gene: TRBV7-8; clone size: few; D gene: NA; J gene: TRBJ2-1; CDR3 DNA: TGTGCCAGCAGCTTAATTTTCCCCTCCTACAATGAGCAGTTCTTC; CDR3 protein: CASSLIFPSYNEQFF
V gene: TRBV20-1; clone size: NA; D gene: NA; J gene: TRBJ2-7; CDR3 DNA: TGCAGTGCACAGACCAGGAGCTCCTACAATGAGCAGTACTTC; CDR3 protein: CSAQTRSSYNEQYF
V gene: TRBV10-3; clone size: many; D gene: TRBD1; J gene: TRBJ2-3; CDR3 DNA: TGTGCCATCAGGCAGGGGACAGGGGTGATTACAGATACGCAGTATTTT; CDR3 protein: CAIRQGTGVITDTQYF
V gene: TRBV7-8; clone size: once; D gene: NA; J gene: TRBJ2-5; CDR3 DNA: TGTGCCAGCAGCTTAGATCGGCCACAAGAGACCCAGTACTTC; CDR3 protein: CASSLDRPQETQYF
V gene: TRBV7-6; clone size: NA; D gene: TRBD2; J gene: TRBJ2-7; CDR3 DNA: TGTGCCAGCAGCACCCCGTCTCAGCGGGAGATTTACGAGCAGTACTTC; CDR3 protein: CASSTPSQREIYEQYF
V gene: TRBV5-5; clone size: NA; D gene: TRBD2; J gene: TRBJ2-1; CDR3 DNA: TGTGCCAGCAGCTTACCCCTGGGGACTAGCGGGGTCAATGAGCAGTTCTTC; CDR3 protein: CASSLPLGTSGVNEQFF
V gene: TRBV20-1; clone size: NA; D gene: TRBD1; J gene: TRBJ1-6; CDR3 DNA: TGCAGTGCTAGAGGAGGGGGCTGGAATTCACCCCTCCACTTT; CDR3 protein: CSARGGGWNSPLHF
V gene: TRBV6-5; clone size: few; D gene: NA; J gene: TRBJ2-7; CDR3 DNA: TGTGCCAGCAGTTACCGACACAGGGCGAAATACTACGAGCAGTACTTC; CDR3 protein: CASSYRHRAKYYEQYF
V gene: TRBV5-1; clone size: NA; D gene: TRBD2; J gene: TRBJ2-3; CDR3 DNA: TGCGCCAGCAGCTTGGATAGTAGCGGGAGCAGAGATACGCAGTATTTT; CDR3 protein: CASSLDSSGSRDTQYF
V gene: TRBV7-3; clone size: many; D gene: TRBD1; J gene: TRBJ2-7; CDR3 DNA: TGTGCCAGCAGCTTGGACAGGGGGAAGTACGAGCAGTACTTC; CDR3 protein: CASSLDRGKYEQYF
V gene: TRBV4-1; clone size: few; D gene: NA; J gene: TRBJ2-1; CDR3 DNA: TGCGCCAGCACCCCAAGTAACCCCGCGGATGAGCAGTTCTTC; CDR3 protein: CASTPSNPADEQFF
V gene: TRBV13; clone size: few; D gene: NA; J gene: TRBJ2-1; CDR3 DNA: TGTGCCAGCAGCTTTGGGGGGTTTAGGTACAATGAGCAGTTCTTC; CDR3 protein: CASSFGGFRYNEQFF
V gene: TRBV5-1; clone size: NA; D gene: TRBD1; J gene: TRBJ2-4; CDR3 DNA: TGCGCCAGCAGCTTAATCGGGACAGAAAACATTCAGTACTTC; CDR3 protein: CASSLIGTENIQYF
V gene: TRBV5-1; clone size: NA; D gene: NA; J gene: TRBJ2-1; CDR3 DNA: TGCGCCAGCAGCTTGGCCGTCGGGCTCACCTACAATGAGCAGTTCTTC; CDR3 protein: CASSLAVGLTYNEQFF
V gene: TRBV29-1; clone size: NA; D gene: TRBD1; J gene: TRBJ1-5; CDR3 DNA: TGCAGCGCGTCAGGACAGGGGAATCAGCCCCAGCATTTT; CDR3 protein: CSASGQGNQPQHF
V gene: TRBV3-1; clone size: few; D gene: NA; J gene: TRBJ2-7; CDR3 DNA: TGTGCCAGCAGCCTCCGAGACTACCATTACGAGCAGTACTTC; CDR3 protein: CASSLRDYHYEQYF
V gene: TRBV27; clone size: NA; D gene: NA; J gene: TRBJ2-5; CDR3 DNA: TGTGCCAGCATACCCACCCCAGGGGCAGGAGAAGAGACCCAGTACTTC; CDR3 protein: CASIPTPGAGEETQYF
V gene: TRBV4-1; clone size: many; D gene: TRBD2; J gene: TRBJ2-1; CDR3 DNA: TGCGCCAGCAGCCAAGATAGCGGGCTAGCGGGAGTCCATGAGCAGTTCTTC; CDR3 protein: CASSQDSGLAGVHEQFF
V gene: TRBV18; clone size: NA; D gene: NA; J gene: TRBJ2-1; CDR3 DNA: TGTGCCAGCTCGCGGCAGGCGGTATACAATGAGCAGTTCTTC; CDR3 protein: CASSRQAVYNEQFF
V gene: TRBV27; clone size: few; D gene: NA; J gene: TRBJ1-5; CDR3 DNA: TGTGCCAGCAAGTCAACAGGGATCTACGGGAATCAGCCCCAGCATTTT; CDR3 protein: CASKSTGIYGNQPQHF
V gene: TRBV30; clone size: few; D gene: NA; J gene: TRBJ2-7; CDR3 DNA: TGTGCCTGGAGTGTACTAAACAGGGGAGGAGACGAGCAGTACTTC; CDR3 protein: CAWSVLNRGGDEQYF
V gene: TRBV5-4; clone size: NA; D gene: TRBD2; J gene: TRBJ2-1; CDR3 DNA: TGTGCCAGCAGTCCCGGACTAGCTCAATGGTCCTACAATGAGCAGTTCTTC; CDR3 protein: CASSPGLAQWSYNEQFF
V gene: TRBV27; clone size: NA; D gene: NA; J gene: TRBJ2-7; CDR3 DNA: TGTGCCAGCAGTCGCCTCTTGGCGAGATCCTACGAGCAGTACTTC; CDR3 protein: CASSRLLARSYEQYF
V gene: TRBV7-9; clone size: NA; D gene: NA; J gene: TRBJ2-5; CDR3 DNA: TGTGCCAGCAGCCCCATTGGACCTCCGCAAGAGACCCAGTACTTC; CDR3 protein: CASSPIGPPQETQYF
V gene: TRBV12-5; clone size: NA; D gene: NA; J gene: TRBJ2-1; CDR3 DNA: TGTGCTAGTGGTGGGGGGCTAGCCAATGAGCAGTTCTTC; CDR3 protein: CASGGGLANEQFF
V gene: TRBV9; clone size: NA; D gene: NA; J gene: TRBJ2-2; CDR3 DNA: TGTGCCAGCAGCGTAGACGGGGGCCGGGGCGGGGAGCTGTTTTTT; CDR3 protein: CASSVDGGRGGELFF
V gene: TRBV27; clone size: many; D gene: NA; J gene: TRBJ2-1; CDR3 DNA: TGTGCCAGCAGTCTGCCCAAAGTCCATGAGCAGTTCTTC; CDR3 protein: CASSLPKVHEQFF
V gene: TRBV7-8; clone size: NA; D gene: NA; J gene: TRBJ2-3; CDR3 DNA: TGTGCCAGCAGCTTTAGGAGTTATCCCACAGATACGCAGTATTTT; CDR3 protein: CASSFRSYPTDTQYF
V gene: TRBV4-1; clone size: few; D gene: NA; J gene: TRBJ2-7; CDR3 DNA: TGCGCCAGCAGCCCCTACCCAAAAGCCTACGAGCAGTACTTC; CDR3 protein: CASSPYPKAYEQYF
V gene: TRBV3-1; clone size: few; D gene: TRBD2; J gene: TRBJ2-1; CDR3 DNA: TGTGCCAGCAGCCAAGGGACTAGCGGCTCCGCTAAGCAGTTCTTC; CDR3 protein: CASSQGTSGSAKQFF
V gene: TRBV4-1; clone size: NA; D gene: NA; J gene: TRBJ2-7; CDR3 DNA: TGCGCCGGGAAGCACAGCCCACTATCCTACGAGCAGTACTTC; CDR3 protein: CAGKHSPLSYEQYF
V gene: TRBV20-1; clone size: few; D gene: TRBD2; J gene: TRBJ2-7; CDR3 DNA: TGCAGTGCCCCACCCAGGACTAGCCCCAACGCCGAGCAGTACTTC; CDR3 protein: CSAPPRTSPNAEQYF